Sequencing of this T cell receptor beta chain was carried out in a study of T cell responses to AZD1222 COVID-19 vaccine (dated by TCRdb to 2020 to 2022). Background on the whole study: A total of 230 to 250 trial participants underwent TCR sequencing, of whom around 210 had received two doses of AZD1222 and some 26 had received two doses of the MenACWY control vaccine. Enrollment into the trials was organized by age into subgroups of 18-55, 56-69 and 70-plus years, and those subgroups contained 148, 28 and 57 TCR-sequenced participants, respectively.

The CDR3 regions of human TCRbeta chains were subjected to immunosequencing. As for the authors' bioinformatics: Repertoire TCRs were checked for matches against a reference library of SARS-CoV-2-specific TCRs that had been generated using the MIRA antigen-specificity platform. Breadth meant the fraction of unique TCRs that were SARS-CoV-2-associated, whereas depth meant the fraction of total T cells that were SARS-CoV-2-associated. Using the MIRA data, every spike-specific TCR was mapped to the spike region that the TCR reacted to and assigned to either a CD4 or a CD8 class. Log10-transformed breadth and depth values were compared by one-way ANOVA with Sidak's multiple comparisons tests. TCRdb retrieved this table from immuneACCESS and kept in-frame rearrangements only. Not all clones are present; in checked studies, unresolved V genes account for under half, and no reason is known for the remainder. V and J calls and clone size are given by that table; D and trimming were obtained from the DNA. This sample is represented by around 180,000 clones; 90% to 95% of them were singletons. The ten most abundant clones make up around 1.6% of the sample.

Of note for this clone: Its antigen specificity is not known. No base qualities exist here, and no much larger clone lies one base off it.

Including cysteine and phenylalanine, the CDR3 has 16 amino acids. Only the CDR3 region is kept as DNA, spanning 48 bases read in frame from base 1. Here V drops 3 bases and J drops 7 bases, and the junction holds 6 bases not matched to any gene. The germline V gene gives CDR1 as KGHDR and CDR2 as SFDVKD. In the paper's terms, the time point label means: about 28 days (+/-7) after the second vaccine dose. AZD1222 recipients given second doses at about 4 weeks or at about 12 weeks were pooled, since spike-specific TCR depth and breadth were not found to differ between the two schedules. Vaccinee samples were obtained from the UK trials COV001 and COV002, which included a single-blind randomized controlled phase 2/3 trial of AZD1222 (ChAdOx1 nCoV-19) in healthy adults. For TCRbeta chain sequencing, PBMC samples were collected from trial participants at day 0 and at day 28 after the second dose. Broad study findings and their caveats: Only six or seven AZD1222 recipients were SARS-CoV-2 seropositive at baseline, limiting conclusions about previously exposed vaccinees. Because no day 14 peak-response samples were available, repertoires were characterized only after the peak T cell response. Spike-specific TCR breadth and depth rose significantly after two AZD1222 doses compared with day 0 and with MenACWY recipients. The 56-69-year group was small, and its depth increase did not reach significance, likely because of low power. Vaccine-associated CD4 TCRs spanned the whole spike protein, with dominant responses in regions 160-218 and 743-854. Participants were mostly white British, with more females than males. The authors suggested clonal diversity may have been underestimated. Reportedly, almost half of the unique spike-specific TCRs recognized epitopes lying outside the regions that are mutated in the B.1.351 and B.1.1.7 variants.

Material: peripheral blood, obtained 28 days after the second AZD1222 dose. The rearrangement combines TRBV24-1 with TRBJ2-2; the central 11 bases match TRBD2. The sequence was collected from an adult who received the AZD1222 COVID-19 vaccine. CDR3 reads: CATSDPNLAGGGELFF. The DNA reads as follows: TGTGCCACCAGTGATCCAAACCTAGCGGGGGGCGGGGAGCTGTTTTTT.